The 10 T cell receptor beta chains given below trace back to one sample, sequenced in a study of type 1 regulatory T cells. No cognate antigen is known for these TCRs. MiXCR, run by TCRdb on the reads, gives a single entry per CDR3 protein. The sample carries roughly 46,000 distinct CDR3 sequences, 9% to 15% recorded once. Sample: cultured non-Tr1 T cells, either the whole culture or a sorted T cell fraction (not recorded which). These receptors came from a human donor in good health.

The chain links TRBV5-1 to TRBJ2-3, with TRBD2 matching over 7 bases. The CDR3 is made up of 14 amino acids. CDR1 SGHRS and CDR2 YFSETQ come from the germline V gene. J gave up 6 bases and V 4 bases, and 8 bases lay outside the gene matches. CDR3 bases: TGCGCCAGCAGCCCGGGAGGATACCGGGATACGCAGTATTTT. This encodes CASSPGGYRDTQYF.

This clonotype occurred many times. This chain connects TRBV6-5 to TRBJ1-1, with TRBD1 matching 7 bases. This CDR3 has 15 residues. The germline V gene has CDR1 MNHEY and CDR2 SVGAGI. The J segment lost 5 bases and the V segment lost 11 bases, leaving 17 bases of the junction unmatched. The CDR3 DNA reads as TGTGCCTCCACCCGAGGGGGCAAGTGGGGGACTGAAGCTTTCTTT. The encoded protein is CASTRGGKWGTEAFF.

This clonotype was seen repeatedly, ten times or more. The genes are TRBV10-3 and TRBJ2-5; TRBD2 might be the D (6 bases). The CDR3 runs 17 residues. Germline V gene sequence: CDR1 ENHRY, CDR2 SYGVKD. Trimming stripped 0 bases from V and 5 bases from J, with 19 bases between. The CDR3 DNA reads TGTGCCATCAGTGAGTCGTCGGCCGATTGGGGGGTGGAGACCCAGTACTTC. Its protein product is CAISESSADWGVETQYF.

The table lists this clonotype with a few counts. This chain links TRBV6-1 with TRBJ2-1; TRBD2 agrees at 7 bases. The CDR3 totals 15 residues. Per the germline V gene, CDR1 is MNHNS and CDR2 is SASEGT. V lost 5 bases to trimming and J lost 1 base; unmatched junction nucleotides: 5. The CDR3 spells CASSTSASSYNEQFF. The CDR3 DNA reads as TGTGCCAGCAGTACTAGCGCCAGTTCCTACAATGAGCAGTTCTTC.

This clonotype was seen a few times. The J gene is TRBJ2-3, the V gene TRBV20-1, with TRBD1 as a possible D gene (6 bases). The CDR3 has 13 residues. The V gene lost 5 bases and the J gene lost 1 base, with 10 bases spanning the gap. Germline CDR1 DFQATT, CDR2 SNEGSKA (reference sequence). In DNA, the CDR3 is TGCAGTGCTTGGGACATCCGCACAGATACGCAGTATTTT. This translates into CSAWDIRTDTQYF.

Sample share makes this clonotype medium-sized. The chain links TRBV20-1 to TRBJ1-3; no reliable D call. The CDR3 contains 13 residues. Trimming pared 6 bases from V and 2 bases from J, leaving 11 bases between. Germline CDR1 is DFQATT and CDR2 is SNEGSKA (reference sequence). CDR3 sequence (DNA): TGCAGTGCCGGGAGGGTCCCTGGAAACACCATATATTTT. It encodes CSAGRVPGNTIYF.

This clonotype was counted ten times or more. This rearrangement joins TRBV29-1 to TRBJ2-3, with 8 bases fitting TRBD1. V shed 3 bases and J 4 bases; nucleotides not matched to a gene: 3. CDR1 SQVTM and CDR2 ANQGSEA come from the germline V gene. This CDR3 is built from 13 residues. CDR3 sequence reads: CSVEQGAADTQYF. Written as DNA, the CDR3 is TGCAGCGTTGAGCAGGGGGCCGCAGATACGCAGTATTTT.

The chain joins TRBV6-5 to TRBJ1-5, with 7 bases identical to TRBD1. The CDR3 totals 16 residues. After removal of 6 bases from V and 1 base from J, the junction contained 9 bases not matched to a gene. Looked up from germline, CDR1 is MNHEY and CDR2 is SVGAGI. CDR3 nucleotides: TGTGCCAGCAGACGAACCGGGACAGAGAGCAATCAGCCCCAGCATTTT. As protein: CASRRTGTESNQPQHF.

The rearrangement links TRBV20-1 to TRBJ1-1; D possibly corresponds to TRBD1 (6 bases). V was cut by 6 bases and J by 4 bases, with 15 bases left in between. Germline V gives CDR1 DFQATT, CDR2 SNEGSKA (reference sequence). The CDR3 totals 13 residues. CDR3 nucleotide sequence: TGCAGTGCCGAGGGGGGCGCAGGCACTGAAGCTTTCTTT. The encoded protein is CSAEGGAGTEAFF.

This chain links TRBV7-8 with TRBJ2-1; 7 bases line up with TRBD1. The CDR3 is 16 residues long. With V trimmed by 1 base and J by 4 bases, 7 bases remained unmatched. Germline V gene lookup returns CDR1 SGHVS and CDR2 FQNEAQ. CDR3 region: CASSLGLRQGYNEQFF. CDR3 coding DNA: TGTGCCAGCAGCTTAGGATTAAGACAGGGATACAATGAGCAGTTCTTC.